A single sample gave rise to the 9 T cell receptor beta chains below, sequenced in a study of CD4+ T cells in melanoma. Profiling relied on immunoSEQ multiplex PCR, and the TCRdb table lists in-frame clones only, not all of them. Altogether over 10,000 clones are present, about three quarters being singletons, with the ten largest covering about 15%. The sequenced sample was cells from a culture (not recorded whether cultured in vitro). The receptors stem from a human donor with melanoma.

The chain carries TRBV7-8 and TRBJ2-1; D is undetermined. Trimming took off 5 bases at V and 8 bases at J, with 19 bases between the two ends. The germline gives CDR1 SGHVS, CDR2 FQNEAQ. This CDR3 comprises 15 residues. CDR3 DNA: TGTGCCAGCAGCCCCAATTTTGCCCGTCCCTATGAGCAGTTCTTC. Translating it yields CASSPNFARPYEQFF.

The chain links TRBV11-2 to TRBJ2-2; maybe TRBD2 (6 bases). The germline CDR1 and CDR2 sequences are SGHAT and FQNNGV. The CDR3 is made up of 16 amino acids. Trimming shortened V by 4 bases and J by 4 bases, and 16 bases separated the two germline ends. In nucleotides, the CDR3 is TGTGCCAGCAGCTCCATTGTCCGGAGGGTCACCGGGGAGCTGTTTTTT. Protein sequence: CASSSIVRRVTGELFF. The complete variable domain, with remaining parts taken from reference TRBV11-2 and TRBJ2-2, reads EAGVAQSPRYKIIEKRQSVAFWCNPISGHATLYWYQQILGQGPKLLIQFQNNGVVDDSQLPKDRFSAERLKGVDSTLKIQPAKLEDSAVYLCASSSIVRRVTGELFFGEGSRLTVL.

The chain links TRBV29-1 to TRBJ1-1, with TRBD1 matching over 7 bases. The CDR3 is 13 residues long. Per germline, CDR1 SQVTM and CDR2 ANQGSEA. V shed 7 bases, J shed 2 bases, and the junction held 7 bases outside the gene matches. The CDR3 sequence: CSAEGQVNTEAFF. The CDR3 bases are TGCAGCGCCGAAGGACAGGTCAACACTGAAGCTTTCTTT.

The V call is TRBV4-1, the J call TRBJ1-3; D remains ambiguous. The CDR3 is 15 residues long. In germline, CDR1 is MGHRA, CDR2 YSYEKL. Trimming removed 3 bases from V and 4 bases from J, with 13 bases in between. The CDR3 DNA reads TGCGCCAGCAGCCACGGTAGGGCGGGAGGAAACACCATATATTTT. Protein: CASSHGRAGGNTIYF.

The rearrangement links TRBV5-1 to TRBJ1-6; a weak D match, TRBD1 (5 bases). The CDR3 is 16 amino acids. Germline assignment: CDR1 SGHRS and CDR2 YFSETQ. V lost 1 base and J 10 bases, leaving 18 bases between the germline ends. CDR3 bases: TGCGCCAGCAGCTTGTTGGCAGGGCGGGAACGGTCACCCCTCCACTTT. Amino acids: CASSLLAGRERSPLHF.

The rearrangement links TRBV4-1 to TRBJ2-5; 8 positions agree with TRBD2. The CDR3 has 18 residues. Per germline, CDR1 MGHRA and CDR2 YSYEKL. J lost 0 bases, V lost 0 bases, and 9 bases had no gene match. CDR3 nucleotide sequence: TGCGCCAGCAGCCAAGATCTTGGAGCGGGGGCCAACCAAGAGACCCAGTACTTC. This translates into CASSQDLGAGANQETQYF.

This clone qualifies as medium-sized. J is TRBJ2-1 and V is TRBV5-4; D is possibly TRBD1 or TRBD2 (5 bases each). The CDR3 sequence is 15 residues long. Looked up from germline, CDR1 is SGHNT and CDR2 is YYREEE (reference sequence). V was pared by 0 bases and J by 5 bases, with 12 bases between. This chain's CDR3 is CASSLERGSHNEQFF. The DNA for the CDR3 is TGTGCCAGCAGCTTGGAGAGGGGATCGCACAATGAGCAGTTCTTC. Full variable domain (rest looked up from reference TRBV5-4 and TRBJ2-1): ETGVTQSPTHLIKTRGQQVTLRCSSQSGHNTVSWYQQALGQGPQFIFQYYREEENGRGNFPPRFSGLQFPNYSSELNVNALELDDSALYLCASSLERGSHNEQFFGPGTRLTVL.

The chain recombines TRBV5-1 with TRBJ2-2; 7 nucleotides align to TRBD1. This CDR3 is 14 amino acids long. CDR1 and CDR2 (germline): SGHRS, YFSETQ. J lost 6 bases, V lost 4 bases, and 6 bases had no gene match. The chain's CDR3 is CASSAGQDPGELFF. Written as DNA, the CDR3 is TGCGCCAGCAGCGCCGGACAGGACCCCGGGGAGCTGTTTTTT.

This chain links TRBV6-1 with TRBJ2-5; D could derive from TRBD1 or TRBD2 (6 bases each). V lost 3 bases to trimming and J lost 2 bases, with 19 bases between them. There are 17 residues in the CDR3. Per the germline V gene, CDR1 is MNHNS and CDR2 is SASEGT. CDR3 in amino acids: CASSDRGGAILQETQYF. CDR3 DNA sequence: TGTGCCAGCAGTGACAGGGGCGGGGCGATCCTTCAAGAGACCCAGTACTTC.